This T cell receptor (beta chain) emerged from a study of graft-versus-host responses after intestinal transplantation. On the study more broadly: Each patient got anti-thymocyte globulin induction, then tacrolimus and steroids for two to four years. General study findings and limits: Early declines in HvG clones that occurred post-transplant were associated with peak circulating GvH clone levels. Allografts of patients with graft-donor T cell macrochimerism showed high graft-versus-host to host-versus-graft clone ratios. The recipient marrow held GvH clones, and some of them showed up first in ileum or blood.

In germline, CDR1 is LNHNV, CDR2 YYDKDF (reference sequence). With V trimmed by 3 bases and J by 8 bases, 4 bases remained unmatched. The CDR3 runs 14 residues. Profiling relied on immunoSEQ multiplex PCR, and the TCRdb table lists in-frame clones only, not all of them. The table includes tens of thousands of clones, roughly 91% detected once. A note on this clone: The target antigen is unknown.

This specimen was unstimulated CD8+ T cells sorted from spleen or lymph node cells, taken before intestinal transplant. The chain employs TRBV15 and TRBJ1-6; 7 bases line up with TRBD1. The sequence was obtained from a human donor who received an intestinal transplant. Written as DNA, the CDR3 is TGTGCCACCAGCAGTGACAGGGTGGATTCACCCCTCCACTTT. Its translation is CATSSDRVDSPLHF.